This passage covers 7 T cell receptor beta chains from one sample sequenced in a study of blood T cell repertoires in COVID-19. Produced via immunoSEQ multiplex PCR; TCRdb's table is partial and in-frame only. The data show under 300,000 clones, 85% to 95% seen once. Material: PBMCs or T cells enriched from blood (not recorded which). These receptors all come from a woman aged 18-29 years who had recovered from COVID-19.

The V call is TRBV7-2, the J call TRBJ2-1; 10 bases are shared with TRBD1. Unmatched junction bases numbered 6, after V lost 5 bases and J lost 5 bases. This CDR3 has 15 residues. Germline-derived CDR1 and CDR2 are SGHTA and FQGNSA. CDR3 loop: CASSPRTGGDNEQFF. The CDR3 bases are TGTGCCAGCAGCCCCAGGACAGGGGGGGACAATGAGCAGTTCTTC.

The chain recombines TRBV7-9 with TRBJ1-6; TRBD1 might be the D (6 bases). Germline V lookup: CDR1 SEHNR, CDR2 FQNEAQ (reference sequence). Trimming shortened V by 3 bases and J by 5 bases, and 8 bases separated the two germline ends. The CDR3 extends over 14 amino acids. The CDR3 nucleotides read TGTGCCAGCAGCTTTGGACAGAATAATTCACCCCTCCACTTT. Translation: CASSFGQNNSPLHF. Together with reference TRBV7-9 and TRBJ1-6, the CDR3 gives the full variable domain: DTGVSQNPRHKITKRGQNVTFRCDPISEHNRLYWYRQTLGQGPEFLTYFQNEAQLEKSRLLSDRFSAERPKGSFSTLEIQRTEQGDSAMYLCASSFGQNNSPLHFGNGTRLTVT.

As concerns this clone: A junction end diverges from the germline sequence, so it may reflect a read error. The chain links TRBV7-7 to TRBJ2-3; D might be TRBD2 (5 bases). The CDR3 is 14 amino acids. Germline values: CDR1 SSHAT, CDR2 FNYEAQ (reference sequence). This CDR3 is CASSFRGLGDTQYF. The CDR3 nucleotides are TGTGCTAGCAGCTTTCGAGGGCTTGGAGATACGCAGTATTTT.

The CDR3 sequence is CASNTGWRQPQHF. CDR3 DNA sequence: TGTGCCAGTAACACAGGGTGGAGGCAGCCCCAGCATTTT. V gene TRBV19 combines with J gene TRBJ1-5, with TRBD1 as a possible D gene (6 bases). The V end lost 7 bases, the J end lost 7 bases, and 14 bases lay between the germline ends. Germline V CDR1 and CDR2: LNHDA, SQIVND (reference sequence). The CDR3 totals 13 residues.

In its sample, this clone was seen a few times. J is TRBJ2-7 and V is TRBV7-3; the D is unclear. Germline CDR1 reads SGHTA; CDR2 reads FQGTGA. V lost 2 bases to trimming and J lost 4 bases, with 9 bases between them. This CDR3 contains 13 residues. DNA of the CDR3: TGTGCCAGCAGCTTAGGCACGCAATACGAGCAGTACTTC. Its translation is CASSLGTQYEQYF. The entire variable domain, with the rest obtained from reference TRBV7-3 and TRBJ2-7, is as follows: GAGVSQTPSNKVTEKGKYVELRCDPISGHTALYWYRQSLGQGPEFLIYFQGTGAADDSGLPNDRFFAVRPEGSVSTLKIQRTERGDSAVYLCASSLGTQYEQYFGPGTRLTVT.

This clone has just one count. The gene calls are TRBV5-1 and TRBJ2-7, with D uncertain. The CDR3 loop spans 14 amino acids. Germline V gene sequence: CDR1 SGHRS, CDR2 YFSETQ. The V gene lost 0 bases and the J gene lost 0 bases, with 7 bases spanning the gap. Here the CDR3 DNA reads TGCGCCAGCAGCTTGGATAGTAGCTCCTACGAGCAGTACTTC. The encoded protein is CASSLDSSSYEQYF.

V usage is TRBV11-2 and J usage is TRBJ2-2; 16 bases map to TRBD2. This CDR3 is built from 17 residues. Germline values: CDR1 SGHAT, CDR2 FQNNGV. V lost 8 bases to trimming and J lost 10 bases; unmatched junction nucleotides: 13. CDR3 DNA sequence: TGTGCCAGCGGACGAACCGGGACTAGCGGGAGGGCCCTGGAGCTGTTTTTT. The encoded protein is CASGRTGTSGRALELFF.